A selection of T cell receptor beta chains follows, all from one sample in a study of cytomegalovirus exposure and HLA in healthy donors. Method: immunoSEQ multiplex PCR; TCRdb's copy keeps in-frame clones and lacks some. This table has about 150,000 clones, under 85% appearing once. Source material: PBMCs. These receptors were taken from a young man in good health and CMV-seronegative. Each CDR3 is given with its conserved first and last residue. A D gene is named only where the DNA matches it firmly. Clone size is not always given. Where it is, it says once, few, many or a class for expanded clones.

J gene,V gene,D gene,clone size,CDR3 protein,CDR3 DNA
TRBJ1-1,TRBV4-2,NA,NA,CASSPGHWNTEAFF,TGTGCCAGCAGCCCGGGACACTGGAACACTGAAGCTTTCTTT
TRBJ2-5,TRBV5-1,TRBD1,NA,CASRFRQGAETQYF,TGCGCCAGCAGATTTAGACAGGGCGCGGAGACCCAGTACTTC
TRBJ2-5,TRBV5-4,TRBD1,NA,CASSLGGTGGGETQYF,TGTGCCAGCAGCTTGGGTGGGACAGGGGGCGGAGAGACCCAGTACTTC
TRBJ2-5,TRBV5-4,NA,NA,CASRPGVIEETQYF,TGTGCCAGCAGACCCGGGGTTATTGAGGAGACCCAGTACTTC
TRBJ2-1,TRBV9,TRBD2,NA,CASSTGTSGGSYNEQFF,TGTGCCAGCAGCACAGGGACTAGCGGGGGTTCCTACAATGAGCAGTTCTTC
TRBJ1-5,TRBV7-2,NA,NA,CASSPRDFNQPQHF,TGTGCCAGCAGCCCCCGGGATTTCAATCAGCCCCAGCATTTT
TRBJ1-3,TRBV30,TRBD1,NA,CAWGTGNSGNTIYF,TGTGCCTGGGGGACAGGGAACTCTGGAAACACCATATATTTT
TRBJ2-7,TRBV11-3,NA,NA,CASSSEGAAEQYF,TGTGCCAGCAGCTCGGAGGGGGCGGCCGAGCAGTACTTC
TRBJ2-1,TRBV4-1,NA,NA,CASSQALSSYNEQFF,TGCGCCAGCAGTCAAGCCCTGAGCTCCTACAATGAGCAGTTCTTC
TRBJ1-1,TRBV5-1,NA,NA,CASSLILSRTGYTEAFF,TGCGCCAGCAGCTTGATCTTATCCAGGACGGGGTACACTGAAGCTTTCTTT
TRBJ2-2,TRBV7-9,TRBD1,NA,CARGQGKDTGELFF,TGTGCCAGGGGACAGGGAAAGGACACCGGGGAGCTGTTTTTT
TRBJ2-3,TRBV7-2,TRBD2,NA,CASSLGVSGGGAADTQYF,TGTGCCAGCAGCTTAGGGGTTTCTGGCGGGGGGGCAGCAGATACGCAGTATTTT
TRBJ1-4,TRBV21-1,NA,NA,CASSKARCPRINEKLFF,TGTGCCAGCAGCAAAGCTCGCTGCCCGCGGATAAATGAAAAACTGTTTTTT
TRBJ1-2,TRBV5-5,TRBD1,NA,CASLSNRGGYGYTF,TGTGCCAGCCTTTCCAACAGGGGAGGCTATGGCTACACCTTC
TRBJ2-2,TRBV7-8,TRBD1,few,CASSLDRVRTGELFF,TGTGCCAGCAGCCTGGACAGGGTGAGAACCGGGGAGCTGTTTTTT
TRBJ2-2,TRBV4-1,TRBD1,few,CASSHQGGGQGRSGELFF,TGCGCCAGCAGCCACCAGGGGGGGGGACAGGGGAGGTCCGGGGAGCTGTTTTTT
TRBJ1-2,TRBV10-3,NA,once,CAISVPEGGYTF,TGTGCCATCAGTGTGCCCGAGGGCGGCTACACCTTC
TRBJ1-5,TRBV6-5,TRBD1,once,CASKDRDQPQHF,TGTGCCAGCAAAGACAGGGATCAGCCCCAGCATTTT
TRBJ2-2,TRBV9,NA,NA,CASSVGGGGGHGELFF,TGTGCCAGCAGCGTAGGAGGAGGGGGCGGACACGGGGAGCTGTTTTTT
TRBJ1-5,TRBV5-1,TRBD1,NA,CASSLGTGEFNQPQHF,TGCGCCAGCAGCTTGGGGACAGGGGAGTTCAATCAGCCCCAGCATTTT
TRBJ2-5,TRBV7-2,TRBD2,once,CASSLGWPSGFQETQYF,TGTGCCAGCAGCTTAGGGTGGCCTAGCGGCTTCCAAGAGACCCAGTACTTC
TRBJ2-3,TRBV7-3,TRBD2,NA,CASSSGIGGNTQTYTDTQYF,TGTGCCAGCAGCTCTGGCATCGGGGGGAACACCCAAACGTACACAGATACGCAGTATTTT
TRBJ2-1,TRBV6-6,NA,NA,CASQGAADYNEQFF,TGTGCCAGCCAAGGGGCCGCCGACTACAATGAGCAGTTCTTC
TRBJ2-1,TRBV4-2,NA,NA,CASSLSWDGEDSYNEQFF,TGTGCCAGCAGCCTCTCTTGGGACGGGGAGGATTCCTACAATGAGCAGTTCTTC
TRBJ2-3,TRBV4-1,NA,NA,CASSQEGVFTDTQYF,TGCGCCAGCAGCCAAGAAGGAGTATTCACAGATACGCAGTATTTT
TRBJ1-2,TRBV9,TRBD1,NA,CASSAGPQGGYGYTF,TGTGCCAGCAGCGCCGGCCCACAGGGGGGCTATGGCTACACCTTC
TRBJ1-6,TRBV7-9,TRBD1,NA,CASSSPGGSYNSPLHF,TGTGCCAGCAGCTCACCAGGGGGCTCCTATAATTCACCCCTCCACTTT
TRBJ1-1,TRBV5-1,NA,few,CASSSGGGWTEAFF,TGCGCCAGCAGCTCTGGGGGGGGTTGGACTGAAGCTTTCTTT
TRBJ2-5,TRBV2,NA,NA,CASSEGGTGSYQETQYF,TGTGCCAGCAGTGAAGGGGGAACAGGGTCGTACCAAGAGACCCAGTACTTC
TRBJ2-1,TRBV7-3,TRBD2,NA,CASSFQRGGYNEQFF,TGTGCCAGCAGCTTCCAGCGGGGGGGGTACAATGAGCAGTTCTTC
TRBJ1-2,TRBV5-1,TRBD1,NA,CASSLETGEYGYTF,TGCGCCAGCAGCTTGGAGACAGGGGAGTATGGCTACACCTTC
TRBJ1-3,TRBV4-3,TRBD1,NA,CASSQDPFTGGPGNTIYF,TGCGCCAGCAGCCAAGATCCCTTTACAGGGGGCCCTGGAAACACCATATATTTT
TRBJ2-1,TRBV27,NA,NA,CASRSGSSYNEQFF,TGTGCCAGCAGATCGGGGAGCTCCTACAATGAGCAGTTCTTC
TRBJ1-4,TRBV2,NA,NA,CASSRTATTNEKLFF,TGTGCCAGCAGCAGGACAGCCACAACTAATGAAAAACTGTTTTTT